A single sample gave rise to the 12 T cell receptor beta chains below, sequenced in a study of shared clonotypes between healthy human individuals. TCRdb's table, derived via immunoSEQ multiplex PCR, lists solely in-frame clones and lacks some. In the table there are some 500,000 clones, roughly 85% of which are singletons. The sample consisted of PBMCs. The origin of the receptors is a woman between 40 and 50 years old in good health. Some clones in this sample may be carry-over from other donors' samples.

The chain joins TRBV7-3 to TRBJ2-1, with D possibly TRBD2 on 6 matching bases. V was clipped by 2 bases and J by 2 bases, with 7 bases between them. CDR1 is SGHTA and CDR2 is FQGTGA in the germline V gene. CDR3 length equals 14 residues. For the CDR3, the DNA is TGTGCCAGCAGCTTAGCGGGAACCTACAATGAGCAGTTCTTC. It encodes CASSLAGTYNEQFF.

The chain combines TRBV10-1 with TRBJ2-1, with no clear D. The CDR3 has 13 residues. Trimming removed 0 bases from V and 8 bases from J, with 8 bases in between. In germline, CDR1 is WNHNN, CDR2 SYGVQD (reference sequence). The CDR3 protein is CASSESGTHEQFF. CDR3 DNA sequence: TGCGCCAGCAGTGAGTCGGGAACCCATGAGCAGTTCTTC.

This chain connects TRBV7-9 to TRBJ2-7, with 9 bases that match TRBD2. The CDR3 length is 15 residues. The germline CDR1 and CDR2 sequences are SEHNR and FQNEAQ (reference sequence). J lost 4 bases, V lost 7 bases, and 11 bases had no gene match. CDR3 sequence: CASISGREGPYEQYF. The CDR3 coding sequence is TGTGCCAGCATTTCAGGGCGGGAGGGCCCTTACGAGCAGTACTTC.

CDR3 bases: TGTGCCAGCAGTGACTTCGGGGGAGACAATGAGCAGTTCTTC. It translates to CASSDFGGDNEQFF. The chain links TRBV27 to TRBJ2-1, with D possibly being TRBD2 (6 bases). The CDR3 loop spans 14 amino acids. Germline-derived CDR1 and CDR2 are MNHEY and SMNVEV (reference sequence). V shed 5 bases and J shed 5 bases, with 13 bases lying between them.

This chain links TRBV5-6 with TRBJ2-3; D is uncertain. Trimming took off 4 bases at V and 2 bases at J, with 8 bases between the two ends. Per germline, CDR1 SGHDT and CDR2 YYEEEE. CDR3 length: 13 amino acids. CDR3 bases: TGTGCCAGCAGCCCCATCCCCACAGATACGCAGTATTTT. Translating gives CASSPIPTDTQYF.

V gene TRBV6-5 combines with J gene TRBJ2-7, with TRBD2 identical over 7 bases. CDR1 and CDR2 from the germline V gene are MNHEY and SVGAGI. CDR3 length equals 14 residues. V shed 6 bases, J shed 3 bases, and the junction held 8 bases outside the gene matches. DNA for the CDR3: TGTGCCAGCAGGGAAACTAGCGTAAACTACGAGCAGTACTTC. It yields the protein CASRETSVNYEQYF.

The chain carries TRBV29-1 and TRBJ1-1; 8 bases are shared with TRBD1. Germline V gene data show CDR1 as SQVTM and CDR2 as ANQGSEA. V lost 3 bases to trimming and J lost 10 bases; unmatched junction nucleotides: 4. This CDR3 contains 11 residues. As DNA, the CDR3 is TGCAGCGTTGACTCCGGGACAGGAGCTTTCTTT. Translated, it gives CSVDSGTGAFF.

V usage is TRBV9 and J usage is TRBJ2-7, with TRBD1 matching 9 bases. CDR3 length equals 16 residues. Germline V CDR1 and CDR2: SGDLS, YYNGEE. J was trimmed by 1 base and V by 4 bases; bases with no gene match: 9. Here the CDR3 DNA reads TGTGCCAGCAGCCCTACAGGGGGCTCCGCGTCCTACGAGCAGTACTTC. This gives the protein CASSPTGGSASYEQYF.

V and J are TRBV4-1 and TRBJ2-3, with D hard to call. V was shortened by 3 bases and J by 4 bases, with 17 bases between the two germline ends. The CDR3 covers 16 residues. Germline CDR1 MGHRA, CDR2 YSYEKL. The chain's CDR3 is CASSQSSLGSADTQYF. The CDR3 DNA follows: TGCGCCAGCAGCCAGTCCAGCCTAGGCTCAGCAGATACGCAGTATTTT.

The V gene is TRBV9, the J gene TRBJ2-2; 10 bases match TRBD2. The CDR3 is made up of 15 amino acids. Germline V gene data show CDR1 as SGDLS and CDR2 as YYNGEE. After removal of 4 bases from V and 3 bases from J, the junction contained 3 bases not matched to a gene. CDR3: CASSPSGRDTGELFF. CDR3 in DNA: TGTGCCAGCAGCCCCAGCGGGAGGGACACCGGGGAGCTGTTTTTT.

The V call is TRBV7-2, the J call TRBJ2-1; 11 bases match TRBD2. The CDR3 covers 14 residues. Unmatched junction bases numbered 7, after V lost 7 bases and J lost 8 bases. The germline V gene has CDR1 SGHTA and CDR2 FQGNSA. The chain's CDR3 is CASKPTSGSYEQFF. CDR3 sequence (DNA): TGTGCCAGCAAACCCACTAGCGGGAGCTATGAGCAGTTCTTC.

The chain joins TRBV7-3 to TRBJ2-3; TRBD2 matches 9 bases. CDR1 is SGHTA and CDR2 is FQGTGA in the germline V gene. V lost 2 bases, J lost 2 bases, and 11 bases stayed unmatched. This CDR3 is built from 18 residues. CDR3 amino acids: CASSLSIPTSGNTDTQYF. CDR3 DNA sequence: TGTGCCAGCAGCTTATCCATCCCGACTAGCGGCAACACAGATACGCAGTATTTT. Looking up the rest from reference TRBV7-3 and TRBJ2-3 gives the full variable domain: GAGVSQTPSNKVTEKGKYVELRCDPISGHTALYWYRQSLGQGPEFLIYFQGTGAADDSGLPNDRFFAVRPEGSVSTLKIQRTERGDSAVYLCASSLSIPTSGNTDTQYFGPGTRLTVL.